The TCR beta chain under discussion was sequenced for a study of blood T cell repertoires in COVID-19. Whole-study context: Specimens from acute and convalescent COVID-19 originated in the United States, Italy and Spain. The cDNA or gDNA used as material had been derived from T cells, B-cell-depleted T cells, or PBMCs.

This clone was recorded a few times. Authors' processing steps: Reference gene primer amplification gave estimated nucleated cell counts. Assay used: immunoSEQ multiplex PCR; TCRdb lists only in-frame clones, some missing. That table furnishes V, J and clone size, whereas the DNA furnished D and trimming. The table records just over 250,000 clones, roughly 86% of them present only once. V lost 4 bases, J lost 9 bases, and 19 bases lay in between. This CDR3 is built from 14 residues. In germline, CDR1 is GTSNPN, CDR2 SVGIG (reference sequence). Sample: peripheral blood. This clonotype was obtained from a woman aged 45 to 65 with acute or convalescent COVID-19. The V and J genes are TRBV30 and TRBJ1-5, with D perhaps matching TRBD1 (6 bases). The CDR3: CAWNGQGTTSPQHF. DNA for the CDR3: TGTGCCTGGAATGGCCAGGGGACGACCTCGCCCCAGCATTTT.